This entry features one TCR beta chain sequence. This clonotype was recorded many times. Its antigen specificity is not known. Base qualities are not at hand, and no much larger clone is one base apart. Reads for this sample came from an Illumina HiSeq 1500. TCRdb reprocessing: public reads trimmed at Q25 with fastp, clones called with MiXCR, in-frame beta chains kept. Rows are unified per CDR3 protein, each entry keeping the most common DNA and genes. A total of roughly 230,000 distinct CDR3 sequences appear in this sample, about a sixth of them only once. Over 40% of the sample lies in the top ten. These data are taken from a study of T cell repertoires in cytomegalovirus infection (dated by TCRdb to between 2018 and 2020). With regard to the full study: Donor HLA type was relevant to the analysis, as public TCR beta signatures indicated carriage of CMV infection together with the matching HLA type.

What the authors observed across the whole study: In both this cohort and an independent roughly 350-donor cohort, the cumulative frequency of public TCR beta family members distinguished carriers of CMV infection plus the relevant HLA type. In the ex vivo response, HLA-C-restricted CMV-specific TCR beta clonotypes were dominant, and in two of eight donors the single most frequent clonotype came from this HLA-C-restricted group.

The TCR comes from a human donor in good health (CMV status not recorded). Some clones in this sample may be carry-over from other donors' samples. The sequencing input was CD8+ T cells from PBMCs.

For the CDR3, the sequence is CASSAGTSVRRTEAFF. The nucleotides read TGTGCCAGCAGCGCCGGGACTTCGGTTCGGCGCACTGAAGCTTTCTTT. The chain links TRBV7-2 with TRBJ1-1, and perhaps TRBD1 as D gene, on 5 matching bases. Sequences SGHTA (CDR1) and FQGNSA (CDR2) are obtained from the germline V gene. Spanning cysteine to phenylalanine, the CDR3 consists of 16 amino acids. Just the 48-base CDR3 DNA is kept, in frame starting at base 1. V loses 5 bases of germline sequence and J loses 4 bases, and the interval between the two ends is 20 bases.